A selection of T cell receptor beta chains follows, all from one sample in a study of blood T cells in healthy people across ages. One entry per CDR3 protein results from TCRdb running MiXCR on the 5' RACE reads. The sample shows 1.5 million to 2 million distinct CDR3 sequences, approximately 50% of them seen only once. Sequences were obtained from blood. These receptors all come from a woman between 35 and 50 years old in good health. Each CDR3 is given with its conserved first and last residue. The D gene is left open where the match is weak. The size of a clone is reported for some rows only, either as once, few or many, or as a class for expanded clones.

>TRBJ2-5|few|TRBD2|TRBV27
CASRRTSGRGETQYF
TGTGCCAGCAGGCGAACTAGCGGGAGGGGGGAGACCCAGTACTTC
>TRBJ2-3|.|.|TRBV5-1
CASSEDSRTDTQYF
TGCGCCAGCAGTGAGGACAGCCGCACAGATACGCAGTATTTT
>TRBJ1-6|.|.|TRBV12-3/TRBV12-4
CASRGTAYNAPLHF
TGTGCCAGCAGGGGGACCGCCTATAATGCACCCCTCCACTTT
>TRBJ2-3|.|.|TRBV29-1
CSACPQGPDTQYF
TGCAGCGCCTGCCCACAGGGTCCAGATACGCAGTATTTT
>TRBJ2-7|once|.|TRBV24-1
CATGDPSDPYEQYF
TGTGCCACCGGGGACCCCTCGGACCCCTACGAGCAGTACTTC
>TRBJ1-2|few|.|TRBV29-1
CSVVGENYGYTF
TGCAGCGTTGTCGGGGAGAACTATGGCTACACCTTC
>TRBJ1-5|.|TRBD1|TRBV20-1
CSAGRQGSLQPQHF
TGCAGTGCTGGGAGACAGGGAAGCCTCCAGCCCCAGCATTTT
>TRBJ2-1|.|TRBD1|TRBV7-9
CASSKSPTGVISYNGQFF
TGTGCCAGCAGCAAATCCCCTACAGGGGTGATCTCCTACAATGGGCAGTTCTTC
>TRBJ2-1|.|.|TRBV29-1
CSVDMGGGPSEQFF
TGCAGCGTTGATATGGGGGGGGGCCCTTCTGAGCAGTTCTTC
>TRBJ2-3|.|TRBD2|TRBV3-1
CASSQDLSGGPTDTQYF
TGTGCCAGCAGCCAAGATTTGAGCGGGGGGCCCACGGATACGCAGTATTTT
>TRBJ2-1|.|TRBD2|TRBV15
CATSRERGFEQFF
TGTGCCACCAGCAGAGAGCGGGGGTTTGAGCAGTTCTTC
>TRBJ2-5|.|.|TRBV7-2
CASSSKGGGETQYF
TGTGCCAGCAGCTCCAAAGGGGGGGGAGAGACCCAGTACTTC
>TRBJ2-1|.|.|TRBV6-2/TRBV6-3
CASKDRENEQFF
TGTGCCAGCAAAGACCGGGAAAATGAGCAGTTCTTC